This passage covers 21 T cell receptor beta chains from one sample sequenced in a study of naive and memory T cell subsets. An equimolar mix of two oligonucleotides served as the beta constant-region primer for TRBC1 and TRBC2. The ligated cDNA underwent four PCR rounds using SP2 and nested alpha and beta constant-region primers. TCRdb fed the UMI-ligation and nested PCR reads into MiXCR, producing one record per CDR3 protein. The data show tens of thousands of distinct CDR3 sequences, over 8.5% seen once. The sample comprised naive CD8+ T cells from blood. The origin of the receptors is a human donor in good health.

This clonotype was seen many times. The gene calls are TRBV6-2 or TRBV6-3 and TRBJ2-1; 9 nucleotides line up with TRBD2. This CDR3 comprises 18 residues. The V gene's germline CDR1 is MNHEY and CDR2 SVGEGT. V shed 4 bases, J shed 4 bases, and the junction held 14 bases outside the gene matches. The CDR3 is CASSSDSGTSPTYNEQFF. The CDR3 DNA reads TGTGCCAGCAGTTCAGACTCCGGGACTAGCCCCACATACAATGAGCAGTTCTTC.

The sample holds a few counts of this clonotype. J is TRBJ2-1 and V is TRBV6-4, with TRBD2 identical over 9 bases. V gave up 3 bases and J gave up 8 bases; unmatched junction bases: 5. Germline CDR1 and CDR2: MRHNA and SNTAGT. This CDR3 spans 14 amino acids. The CDR3 DNA is TGTGCCAGCAGTGAGACTAGCGGTCAGGATGAGCAGTTCTTC. As protein: CASSETSGQDEQFF.

This chain links TRBV3-1 with TRBJ1-2; 9 nucleotides agree with TRBD1. V dropped 7 bases and J dropped 3; count of bases not matched to a gene: 6. This CDR3 comprises 14 residues. CDR1 and CDR2 (germline): LGHDT, YNNKEL (reference sequence). In DNA, the CDR3 is TGTGCCAGCAACCGGGACAGGGCCGACTATGGCTACACCTTC. The encoded protein is CASNRDRADYGYTF. The entire variable domain, with the rest obtained from reference TRBV3-1 and TRBJ1-2, is as follows: DTAVSQTPKYLVTQMGNDKSIKCEQNLGHDTMYWYKQDSKKFLKIMFSYNNKELIINETVPNRFSPKSPDKAHLNLHINSLELGDSAVYFCASNRDRADYGYTFGSGTRLTVV.

This clonotype was observed at least ten times. The chain is built from TRBV5-6 and TRBJ2-1, with D tentatively TRBD1 or TRBD2 (5 bases each). CDR1 and CDR2 (germline): SGHDT, YYEEEE. Trimming cost V 5 bases and J 16 bases, with 19 bases left between them. The CDR3 sequence is 12 residues long. The CDR3 region is CASSSGTSVGFF. In DNA form, the CDR3 reads TGTGCCAGCAGTTCCGGGACCTCCGTGGGATTCTTC.

This clonotype was counted many times. This chain links TRBV5-1 with TRBJ2-3, with D perhaps TRBD1 or TRBD2 (6 bases each). V gave up 0 bases and J gave up 2 bases, with 10 bases separating them. The CDR3 is 15 residues long. Looked up from germline, CDR1 is SGHRS and CDR2 is YFSETQ. For the CDR3, the DNA is TGCGCCAGCAGCTTGGAGGGGGGTACCACAGATACGCAGTATTTT. It encodes CASSLEGGTTDTQYF.

This clonotype has a handful of counts. The chain has TRBV7-9 and TRBJ2-7; D is possibly TRBD2 (6 bases). The CDR3 consists of 15 residues. Trimming took off 7 bases at V and 1 base at J, with 17 bases between the two ends. Germline V gives CDR1 SEHNR, CDR2 FQNEAQ (reference sequence). The CDR3 DNA is TGTGCCAGCACCTCGGCTAGCGCGCTATCCTACGAGCAGTACTTC. Translated: CASTSASALSYEQYF.

The rearrangement uses TRBV29-1 and TRBJ2-1, with 7 bases identical to TRBD1. The V gene end was trimmed by 7 bases and the J gene end by 4 bases; junction bases not matched to a gene: 7. In germline, CDR1 is SQVTM, CDR2 ANQGSEA. CDR3 length: 13 residues. The CDR3, as DNA: TGCAGCGCTCTGGGACAGAAGTACAATGAGCAGTTCTTC. This encodes CSALGQKYNEQFF.

In this sample, this clonotype turned up many times. The CDR3 loop is CSVEDGAGETQYF. The CDR3 DNA sequence: TGCAGCGTTGAAGATGGGGCCGGCGAGACCCAGTACTTC. The chain uses TRBV29-1 and TRBJ2-5; a possible D gene is TRBD1 (5 bases). Germline V gene lookup returns CDR1 SQVTM and CDR2 ANQGSEA. The CDR3 is 13 residues long. V shed 0 bases and J shed 5 bases, with 10 bases lying between them.

The V call is TRBV27, the J call TRBJ2-1, with D uncertain. The V gene lost 5 bases and the J gene lost 4 bases, with 9 bases spanning the gap. Germline V gives CDR1 MNHEY, CDR2 SMNVEV (reference sequence). This CDR3 comprises 13 residues. The CDR3 sequence: CASSTDQYNEQFF. The DNA of the CDR3 is TGTGCCAGCAGTACGGACCAGTACAATGAGCAGTTCTTC.

There are many counts of this clonotype. The V call is TRBV3-1, the J call TRBJ2-7, with TRBD2 identical over 9 bases. With 2 bases clipped from V and 1 base from J, the junction kept 6 bases outside the gene matches. CDR1 is LGHDT, CDR2 YNNKEL, per germline (reference sequence). The CDR3 contains 16 residues. The CDR3 DNA is TGTGCCAGCAGCCAACGTAGCGGGGGAACATCCTACGAGCAGTACTTC. Protein product: CASSQRSGGTSYEQYF.

The chain couples TRBV10-3 to TRBJ2-2; possible D gene TRBD2, 6 bases. The CDR3 totals 16 residues. Germline V CDR1 and CDR2: ENHRY, SYGVKD. V was cut by 3 bases and J by 2 bases, with 13 bases left in between. This chain's CDR3 is CAISEPRTTNTGELFF. CDR3 DNA sequence: TGTGCCATCAGTGAACCTCGGACTACCAACACCGGGGAGCTGTTTTTT.

A note on this clonotype: A single base separates this from a much larger clone, so it may be a read error. The chain combines TRBV29-1 with TRBJ2-7; D is perhaps TRBD1 (6 bases). The CDR3 totals 12 residues. CDR1 SQVTM and CDR2 ANQGSEA come from the germline V gene. CDR3 region: CSVGTGIYKQYF. DNA of the CDR3: TGCAGCGTTGGAACAGGGATCTACAAGCAGTACTTC.

The sample holds many counts of this clonotype. This chain links TRBV29-1 with TRBJ2-6; TRBD1 matches 7 bases. V was pared by 3 bases and J by 2 bases, with 10 bases of the junction left unmatched. The length of the CDR3 is 17 residues. CDR1 and CDR2 from the germline V gene are SQVTM and ANQGSEA. In DNA form, the CDR3 reads TGCAGCGTTGATGACAGGGCTAAAAAAGCTGGGGCCAACGTCCTGACTTTC. Its translation is CSVDDRAKKAGANVLTF.

This chain connects TRBV28 to TRBJ2-3, with TRBD2 identical over 9 bases. The germline gives CDR1 MDHEN, CDR2 SYDVKM. The V gene end was trimmed by 5 bases and the J gene end by 0 bases; junction bases not matched to a gene: 9. This CDR3 comprises 17 residues. The CDR3 bases are TGTGCCAGCAGTGACCTAGCGGGACCTTCTAGCACAGATACGCAGTATTTT. The encoded protein is CASSDLAGPSSTDTQYF. The whole variable domain, filled in from reference TRBV28 and TRBJ2-3, reads DVKVTQSSRYLVKRTGEKVFLECVQDMDHENMFWYRQDPGLGLRLIYFSYDVKMKEKGDIPEGYSVSREKKERFSLILESASTNQTSMYLCASSDLAGPSSTDTQYFGPGTRLTVL.

This clonotype has only a few counts. This sequence joins TRBV6-2 or TRBV6-3 and TRBJ2-1; TRBD2 matches at 10 bases. The germline gives CDR1 MNHEY, CDR2 SVGEGT. The V gene end was trimmed by 0 bases and the J gene end by 6 bases; junction bases not matched to a gene: 5. The CDR3 length is 16 residues. The CDR3 nucleotides read TGTGCCAGCAGTTACTCCCTAGCGGGAGTTCTCAATGAGCAGTTCTTC. Protein sequence: CASSYSLAGVLNEQFF.

Worth noting for this clonotype: One end of the junction is discordant with germline, which a read error may explain. The chain links TRBV24-1 to TRBJ2-5, with TRBD1 matching over 7 bases. CDR1 and CDR2 (germline): KGHDR, SFDVKD. There are 13 residues in the CDR3. CDR3 coding DNA: TGTGCCTCCAGTGACCGACAGGGAGAGACCCAGTACTTC. This encodes CASSDRQGETQYF.

There are many counts of this clonotype. This rearrangement joins TRBV12-3 or TRBV12-4 to TRBJ1-3, with a weak D call TRBD1 (6 bases). V lost 4 bases and J 4 bases, leaving 11 bases between the germline ends. The length of the CDR3 is 14 residues. The CDR3 DNA is TGTGCCAGCAGTTACAGGGTGGAGGGAAACACCATATATTTT. This sequence encodes CASSYRVEGNTIYF.

This chain links TRBV29-1 with TRBJ2-7; TRBD2 matches 10 bases. CDR3 length: 13 amino acids. Germline values: CDR1 SQVTM, CDR2 ANQGSEA. With 2 bases clipped from V and 9 bases from J, the junction kept 7 bases outside the gene matches. CDR3 loop: CSVELAGASAQYF. CDR3 bases: TGCAGCGTTGAACTAGCGGGAGCCTCGGCGCAGTACTTC.

Comments on this clonotype: This clone may be a read error of a much larger clone one base away. The V call is TRBV20-1, the J call TRBJ2-1, with a weak D call TRBD2 (6 bases). The CDR3 length is 16 residues. V was trimmed by 0 bases and J by 5 bases, leaving 17 bases between them. Germline loops: CDR1 DFQATT, CDR2 SNEGSKA (reference sequence). In nucleotides, the CDR3 is TGCAGTGCTAGAGATCGGGAGTGGGAGGAAGACAATGAGCAGTTCTTC. This translates into CSARDREWEEDNEQFF.

This chain joins TRBV7-9 and TRBJ2-7, with TRBD1 as a possible D gene (8 bases). Trimming cost V 5 bases and J 9 bases, with 26 bases left between them. The CDR3 runs 16 residues. The germline CDR1 and CDR2 sequences are SEHNR and FQNEAQ (reference sequence). The chain's CDR3 is CASSLGRDRTGWGQYF. The CDR3 DNA follows: TGTGCCAGCAGCCTTGGGAGGGACAGGACGGGCTGGGGGCAGTACTTC.

This clonotype was detected many times. Mismatch with germline at one junction end may stem from a read error. The chain links TRBV7-6 to TRBJ2-1; D perhaps matches TRBD2 (6 bases). This CDR3 is 16 amino acids long. CDR1 and CDR2 from the germline V gene are SGHVS and FNYEAQ. The CDR3 loop is CASSLASWSGYNEQFF. CDR3 sequence (DNA): TGTGCCAGCAGCCTAGCGTCCTGGTCAGGGTACAATGAGCAGTTCTTC.